This T cell receptor (beta chain) was observed in a study of blood T cells in healthy people across ages. General study points: TCR beta diversity correlated strongly with naive T cell percentage.

Through a sample-barcoded 5' primer and a J-beta primer mix, a second PCR was run for about 7 to 12 cycles. One entry per CDR3 protein results from TCRdb running MiXCR on the 5' RACE reads. The sample includes more than 750,000 distinct CDR3 sequences, around 29% of them seen just once. As regards this clonotype: As yet, its antigen is unknown.

These data also featured in a second study, about T cells of mothers and their children.

The sequence came from a middle-aged woman in good health. Sequences were obtained from blood.

The CDR3: CASSTQSDYGYTF. CDR3 nucleotide sequence: TGTGCCAGTAGTACGCAGAGCGACTATGGCTACACCTTC. The chain couples TRBV19 to TRBJ1-2, with D uncertain. Germline V gene lookup returns CDR1 LNHDA and CDR2 SQIVND (reference sequence). This CDR3 has 13 residues. Trimming shortened V by 4 bases and J by 3 bases, and 9 bases separated the two germline ends.